Below are 7 T cell receptor beta chains sequenced from a single sample in a study of T cells expressing NK-cell markers. After re-calling the 5' RACE reads, TCRdb lists one entry per CDR3 protein, DNA absent. The data include around 280,000 distinct CDR3 sequences; the top ten clones carry around 0.37%. Material: blood T cells: a sorted CD56 or NKG2C T cell subset, CD4+ or CD8+ T cells, or bulk PBMC T cells (not recorded which). The receptor set was obtained from a man aged 18-30 years in good health.

The chain links TRBV7-9 to TRBJ2-1. The CDR3 loop spans 13 amino acids. The germline V gene encodes CDR1 SEHNR and CDR2 FQNEAQ (reference sequence). The CDR3 loop reads CASSASSYNEQFF.

V usage is TRBV19 and J usage is TRBJ2-6; the D call from TCRdb, TRBD2, cannot be confirmed without DNA. The CDR3 sequence is 17 residues long. Germline V gene sequence: CDR1 LNHDA, CDR2 SQIVND (reference sequence). This CDR3 is CASSIRGLLSGANVLTF.

V gene TRBV5-6 combines with J gene TRBJ1-6; checking the TCRdb D call of TRBD1 is not possible without DNA. The CDR3 sequence is 15 residues long. The germline CDR1 and CDR2 sequences are SGHDT and YYEEEE. The CDR3: CASSEQGASDSPLHF.

This chain connects TRBV7-9 to TRBJ2-1. CDR3 size: 15 residues. CDR1 SEHNR and CDR2 FQNEAQ come from the germline V gene (reference sequence). CDR3 protein: CASTEKESSYNEQFF.

CDR3 amino acids: CASSLSSGRFNSPLHF. The chain is built from TRBV27 and TRBJ1-6. This CDR3 is 16 amino acids long. The V gene's germline CDR1 is MNHEY and CDR2 SMNVEV (reference sequence).

This chain connects TRBV12-3 or TRBV12-4 to TRBJ2-5; the D gene TCRdb calls, TRBD1, cannot be checked with no DNA. The CDR3 is 17 amino acids. This CDR3 reads CASRRLGGAGYQETQYF.

J is TRBJ2-7 and V is TRBV20-1. This CDR3 spans 12 amino acids. The germline V gene has CDR1 DFQATT and CDR2 SNEGSKA (reference sequence). The CDR3 here is CSAGGINGEQYF.